The T cell receptor beta chain under discussion was sequenced for a study of PD-L1 blockade in urothelial cancer (dated by TCRdb to the late 2010s). For the study in its entirety: Therapy was started around 2014 for all patients, and atezolizumab 1,200 mg was administered intravenously every 3 weeks. About 90% of the roughly 30 patients were males with bladder-origin urothelial cancer, and about 60% of the 29 reported a prior smoking history. Patients had an ECOG performance status of 0 or 1 and had received between 0 and 3 prior chemotherapy regimens. Blood samples were analyzed 3 weeks after the start of treatment (second dose) and 6 weeks after the start of treatment. Blood samples gave median yields of about 150,000 T cells and 82,636 unique TCRs, along with a median clonality of approximately 0.084. The study, an exploratory multi-omic analysis, examined somatic, immune and clinical correlates of response to PD-L1 blockade with atezolizumab in urothelial cancer. Pretreatment tumor samples and matched peripheral blood, collected serially before and after atezolizumab treatment, underwent TCR sequencing. Progression-free survival longer than 6 months counted as durable clinical benefit, and TCR features were additionally tested against both progression-free and overall survival. In the same patients, whole exome sequencing and RNA sequencing of pretreatment tumors were performed in addition to TCR sequencing. Durable clinical benefit was achieved by nine patients but not by the remaining 20. Approximately 30 patients had pretreatment blood TCR-seq, approximately 24 had at least one posttreatment blood collection, and approximately 24 had tumor TCR-seq.

Ends trimmed: V by 5 bases, J by 3 bases; bases unmatched to a gene: 16. The CDR3 spans 17 residues, from the cysteine through the phenylalanine. The entry retains the CDR3 DNA only, 51 bases that are in frame from base 1. The germline V gene (reference sequence) provides CDR1 SEHNR and CDR2 FQNEAQ. This clone has a handful of counts. Its antigen is currently not known. The record has no base qualities; no much larger clone is one base away. Each PCR received spiked-in synthetic TCR analog templates so that absolute template abundance could be estimated from read counts. The immunoSEQ assay used bias-controlled V and J gene primers to amplify TCRbeta CDR3 regions from genomic DNA. Sequencing of rearranged TCRbeta segments was done at approximately 20X coverage. In the paper's pipeline: Clustering was used to correct sequencing errors, and CDR3s were annotated against IMGT to assign V, D and J genes. Only productive TCRbeta rearrangements were used in downstream analyses, excluding out-of-frame or stop-codon sequences. Clonality was calculated as one minus the Shannon entropy normalized by the log of the number of unique productive sequences. Fisher's exact test with Benjamini-Hochberg correction, using a cutoff of adjusted p below 0.01, was how clones that differed between time points or between blood and tumor were identified. As stored in TCRdb, this immuneACCESS dataset retains in-frame rearrangements with V and J assigned. A fraction of the clones does not appear; measured against another copy, unresolved V genes explain less than half of the discrepancy, and the remainder lacks a known reason. The V and J calls and clone size were taken over from that table, and D and trimming were inferred from the DNA. This sample has about 43,000 clones in its table, and around 89% of those were observed once. Together, the top ten hold roughly 3.9% of the sample.

A total of 25 to 35 patients with locally advanced or metastatic urothelial carcinoma, treated at Memorial Sloan Kettering on a trial protocol, made up the cohort. Peripheral blood mononuclear cells were collected pretreatment and during treatment, at between 1 and 8 total time points per patient. The Qiagen DNeasy Blood extraction kit was used to purify genomic DNA from total PBMCs and tumor samples. PBMCs were collected pretreatment and during treatment and were isolated and stored as previously described. What the study reported, not specific to this receptor: Because of the small sample size (n ≈ 27) and the many exploratory analyses performed, the results are intended to be regarded as hypothesis-generating. Improved progression-free and overall survival was associated with having pretreatment peripheral blood TCR clonality below the median. Patients with durable benefit showed greater expansion of tumor-associated TCR clones in peripheral blood 3 weeks after starting treatment (n of about 20, p = 0.022).

The sequence was obtained from a man of 80 years or more with urothelial cancer. The source was PBMCs, collected around atezolizumab (anti-PD-L1) treatment. The sequence links TRBV7-9 to TRBJ2-7; TRBD2 matches 7 bases in the middle. The nucleotides read TGTGCCAGCAGCCCCCCCGTGGGAGGGAAGGGAAGCTACGAGCAGTACTTC. Translated, this gives CASSPPVGGKGSYEQYF.